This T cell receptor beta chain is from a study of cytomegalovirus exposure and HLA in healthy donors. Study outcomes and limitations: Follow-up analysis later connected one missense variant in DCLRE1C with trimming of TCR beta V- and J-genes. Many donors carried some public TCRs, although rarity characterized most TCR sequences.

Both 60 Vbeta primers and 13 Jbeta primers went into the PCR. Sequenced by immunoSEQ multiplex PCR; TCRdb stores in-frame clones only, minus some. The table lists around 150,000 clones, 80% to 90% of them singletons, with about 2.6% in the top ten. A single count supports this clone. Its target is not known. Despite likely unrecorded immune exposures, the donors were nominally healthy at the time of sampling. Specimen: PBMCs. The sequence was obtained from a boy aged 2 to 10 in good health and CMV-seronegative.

In nucleotides, the CDR3 is TGCGCCAGCAGTGACGGATCACAGGGGGCTTGCGGCTACACCTTC. It translates to CASSDGSQGACGYTF. The V call is TRBV23-1, the J call TRBJ1-2; 9 positions match TRBD1. TRBV23-1 is assigned to the ORF class and has an uncertain function. The ends lost 5 bases at V and 8 bases at J; junction bases unmatched: 12. This CDR3 is 15 amino acids long.